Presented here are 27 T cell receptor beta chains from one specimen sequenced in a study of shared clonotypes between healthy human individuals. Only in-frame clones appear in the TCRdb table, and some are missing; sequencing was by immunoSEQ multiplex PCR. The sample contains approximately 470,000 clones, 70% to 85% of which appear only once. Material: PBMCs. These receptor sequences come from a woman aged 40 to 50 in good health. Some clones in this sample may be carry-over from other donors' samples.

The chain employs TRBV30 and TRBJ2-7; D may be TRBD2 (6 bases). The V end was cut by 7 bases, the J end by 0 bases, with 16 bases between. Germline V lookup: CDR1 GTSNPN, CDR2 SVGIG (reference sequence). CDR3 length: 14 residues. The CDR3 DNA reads TGTGCCTCCACAACGGAGGGGACCTCCTACGAGCAGTACTTC. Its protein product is CASTTEGTSYEQYF.

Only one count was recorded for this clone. CDR3 amino acids: CASSPGNEAFF. DNA for the CDR3: TGTGCCAGCAGTCCAGGGAACGAAGCTTTCTTT. The chain uses TRBV2 and TRBJ1-1; TRBD1 is a possible D gene (5 bases). CDR3 length: 11 amino acids. Trimming took 5 bases from V and 8 from J, leaving 9 bases between them. Germline lookup yields CDR1 SNHLY and CDR2 FYNNEI.

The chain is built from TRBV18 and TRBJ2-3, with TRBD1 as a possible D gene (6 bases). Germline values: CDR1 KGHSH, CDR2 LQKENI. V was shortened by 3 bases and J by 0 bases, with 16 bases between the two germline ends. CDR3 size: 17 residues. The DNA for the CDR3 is TGTGCCAGCTCACCTCCCGGAAACAGGGCTAGCACAGATACGCAGTATTTT. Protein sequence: CASSPPGNRASTDTQYF.

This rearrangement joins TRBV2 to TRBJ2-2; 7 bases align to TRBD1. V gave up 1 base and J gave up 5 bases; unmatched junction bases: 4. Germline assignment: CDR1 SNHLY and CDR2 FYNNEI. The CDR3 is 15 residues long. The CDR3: CASSEEGAVTGELFF. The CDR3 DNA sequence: TGTGCCAGCAGTGAAGAGGGGGCGGTAACCGGGGAGCTGTTTTTT.

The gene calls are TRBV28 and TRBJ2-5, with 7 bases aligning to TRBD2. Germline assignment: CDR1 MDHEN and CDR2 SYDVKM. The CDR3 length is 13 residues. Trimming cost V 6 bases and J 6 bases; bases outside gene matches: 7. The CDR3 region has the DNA TGTGCCAGCAGACGGGGCGGGAGTCAGACCCAGTACTTC. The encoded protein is CASRRGGSQTQYF.

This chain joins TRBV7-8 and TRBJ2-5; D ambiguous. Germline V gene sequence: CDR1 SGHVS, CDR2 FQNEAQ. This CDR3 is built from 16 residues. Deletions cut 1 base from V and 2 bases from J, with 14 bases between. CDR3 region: CASSLGRFGWQETQYF. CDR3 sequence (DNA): TGTGCCAGCAGCTTAGGACGGTTTGGGTGGCAAGAGACCCAGTACTTC.

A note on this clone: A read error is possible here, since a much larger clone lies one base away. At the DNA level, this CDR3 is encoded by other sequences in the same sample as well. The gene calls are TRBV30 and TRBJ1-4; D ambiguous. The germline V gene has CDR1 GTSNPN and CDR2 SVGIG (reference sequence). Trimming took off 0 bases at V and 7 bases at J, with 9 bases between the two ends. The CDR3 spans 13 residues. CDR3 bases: TGTGCCTGGAGTGTACCGCGAGGTGAAAAACTGTTTTTT. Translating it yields CAWSVPRGEKLFF.

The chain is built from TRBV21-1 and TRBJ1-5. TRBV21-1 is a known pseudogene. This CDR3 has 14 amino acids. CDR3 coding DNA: TGTGCCAGCCCGCAGGTGGACAGCAATCAGCCCCAGCATTTT. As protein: CASPQVDSNQPQHF.

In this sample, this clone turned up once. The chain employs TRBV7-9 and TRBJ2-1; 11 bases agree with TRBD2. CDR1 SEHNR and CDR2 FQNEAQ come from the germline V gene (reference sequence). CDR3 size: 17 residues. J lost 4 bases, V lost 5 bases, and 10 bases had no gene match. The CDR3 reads CASSPTSGRTLYNEQFF. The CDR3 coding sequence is TGTGCCAGCAGCCCTACTAGCGGGAGAACGCTTTACAATGAGCAGTTCTTC.

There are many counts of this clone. CDR3 protein: CAWSGAGWAEQYF. CDR3 bases: TGTGCCTGGAGTGGAGCGGGATGGGCCGAGCAGTACTTC. The gene calls are TRBV30 and TRBJ2-7; 7 bases map to TRBD2. J gave up 6 bases and V 1 base, and 6 bases lay outside the gene matches. The CDR3 extends over 13 amino acids. CDR1 and CDR2 (germline): GTSNPN, SVGIG (reference sequence). The complete variable domain, with remaining parts taken from reference TRBV30 and TRBJ2-7, reads SQTIHQWPATLVQPVGSPLSLECTVEGTSNPNLYWYRQAAGRGLQLLFYSVGIGQISSEVPQNLSASRPQDRQFILSSKKLLLSDSGFYLCAWSGAGWAEQYFGPGTRLTVT.

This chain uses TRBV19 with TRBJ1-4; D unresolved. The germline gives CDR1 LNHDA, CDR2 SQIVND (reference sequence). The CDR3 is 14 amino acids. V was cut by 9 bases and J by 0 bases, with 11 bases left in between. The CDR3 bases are TGTGCCAGCAGAGATGTAGCAACTAATGAAAAACTGTTTTTT. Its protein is CASRDVATNEKLFF.

CDR3 DNA sequence: TGTGCCAGCACCTCCGACCCGGCGGGTACGCAGTATTTT. Encoded protein: CASTSDPAGTQYF. The rearrangement joins TRBV7-2 to TRBJ2-3; the D gene is possibly TRBD2 (5 bases). Germline assignment: CDR1 SGHTA and CDR2 FQGNSA. The CDR3 has 13 residues. V lost 7 bases and J lost 8, with 16 bases in between.

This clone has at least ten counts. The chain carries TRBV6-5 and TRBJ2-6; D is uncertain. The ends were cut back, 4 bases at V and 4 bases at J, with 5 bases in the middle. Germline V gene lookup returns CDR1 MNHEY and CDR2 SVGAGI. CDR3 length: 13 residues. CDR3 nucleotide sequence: TGTGCCAGCAGTTTAGGCGGGGCCAACGTCCTGACTTTC. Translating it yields CASSLGGANVLTF.

CDR3 DNA sequence: TGTGCCAGCAGTTACGTTAGGGGGACTAGCGGAAAGACCCAGTACTTC. Its protein is CASSYVRGTSGKTQYF. The rearrangement links TRBV6-5 to TRBJ2-5; 11 bases map to TRBD2. Germline CDR1 and CDR2: MNHEY and SVGAGI. CDR3 length: 16 residues. Trimming at V came to 2 bases and at J to 6 bases, leaving 8 bases not matched to a gene.

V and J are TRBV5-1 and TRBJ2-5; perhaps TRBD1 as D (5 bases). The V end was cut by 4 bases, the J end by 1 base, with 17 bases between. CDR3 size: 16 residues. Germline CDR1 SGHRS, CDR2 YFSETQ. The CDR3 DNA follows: TGCGCCAGCAGCCCTCTCTTCTGGCAGGGCCAAGAGACCCAGTACTTC. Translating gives CASSPLFWQGQETQYF.

CDR3 in amino acids: CASGYSNQPQHF. Here the CDR3 DNA reads TGTGCCAGTGGCTATAGCAATCAGCCCCAGCATTTT. The V and J genes are TRBV27 and TRBJ1-5; D remains unclear. V was clipped by 9 bases and J by 0 bases, with 6 bases between them. This CDR3 is built from 12 residues. Germline CDR1 reads MNHEY; CDR2 reads SMNVEV (reference sequence).

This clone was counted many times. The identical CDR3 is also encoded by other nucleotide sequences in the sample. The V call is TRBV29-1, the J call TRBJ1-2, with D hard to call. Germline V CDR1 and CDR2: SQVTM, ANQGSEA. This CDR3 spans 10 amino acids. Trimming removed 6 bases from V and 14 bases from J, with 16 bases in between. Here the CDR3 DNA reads TGCAGCGTCGATGACGCACGGGGAACCTTC. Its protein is CSVDDARGTF.

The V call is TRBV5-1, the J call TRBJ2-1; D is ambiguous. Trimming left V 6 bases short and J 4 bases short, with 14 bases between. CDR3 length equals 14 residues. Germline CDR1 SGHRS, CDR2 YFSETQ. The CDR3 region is CASTREPAYNEQFF. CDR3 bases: TGCGCCAGCACCCGTGAACCCGCTTACAATGAGCAGTTCTTC. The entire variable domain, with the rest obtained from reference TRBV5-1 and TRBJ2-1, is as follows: KAGVTQTPRYLIKTRGQQVTLSCSPISGHRSVSWYQQTPGQGLQFLFEYFSETQRNKGNFPGRFSGRQFSNSRSEMNVSTLELGDSALYLCASTREPAYNEQFFGPGTRLTVL.

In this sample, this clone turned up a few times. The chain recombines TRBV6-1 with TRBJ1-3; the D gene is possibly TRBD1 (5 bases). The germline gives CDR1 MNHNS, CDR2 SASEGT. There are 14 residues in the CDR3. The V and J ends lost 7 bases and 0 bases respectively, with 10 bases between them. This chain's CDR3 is CASIRDGSGNTIYF. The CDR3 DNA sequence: TGTGCCAGCATCAGGGACGGCTCTGGAAACACCATATATTTT.

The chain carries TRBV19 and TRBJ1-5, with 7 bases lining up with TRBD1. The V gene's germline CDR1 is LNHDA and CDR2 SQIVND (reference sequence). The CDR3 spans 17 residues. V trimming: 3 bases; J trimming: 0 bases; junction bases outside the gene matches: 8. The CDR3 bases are TGTGCCAGTAGTATTGCGACAGGGTCTGATAGCAATCAGCCCCAGCATTTT. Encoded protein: CASSIATGSDSNQPQHF.

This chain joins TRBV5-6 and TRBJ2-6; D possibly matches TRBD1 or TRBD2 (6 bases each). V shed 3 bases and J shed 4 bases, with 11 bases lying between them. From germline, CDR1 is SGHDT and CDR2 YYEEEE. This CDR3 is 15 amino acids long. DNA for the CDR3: TGTGCCAGCAGCTCCTGGGGGGCCGGGGCCAACGTCCTGACTTTC. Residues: CASSSWGAGANVLTF.

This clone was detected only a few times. CDR3 protein: CASSLGTPTNEKLFF. For the CDR3, the DNA is TGCGCCAGCAGCTTGGGAACCCCAACTAATGAAAAACTGTTTTTT. The chain employs TRBV5-1 and TRBJ1-4, with unresolved D. V was cut by 0 bases and J by 0 bases, with 6 bases left in between. Per the germline V gene, CDR1 is SGHRS and CDR2 is YFSETQ. CDR3 length: 15 amino acids.

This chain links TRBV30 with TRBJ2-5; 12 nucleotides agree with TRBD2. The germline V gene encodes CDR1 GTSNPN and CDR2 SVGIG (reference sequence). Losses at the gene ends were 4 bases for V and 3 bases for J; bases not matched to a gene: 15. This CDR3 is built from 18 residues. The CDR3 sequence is CAWKRLLAGGPGEETQYF. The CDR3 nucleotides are TGTGCCTGGAAACGTTTGCTAGCGGGAGGGCCTGGGGAAGAGACCCAGTACTTC.

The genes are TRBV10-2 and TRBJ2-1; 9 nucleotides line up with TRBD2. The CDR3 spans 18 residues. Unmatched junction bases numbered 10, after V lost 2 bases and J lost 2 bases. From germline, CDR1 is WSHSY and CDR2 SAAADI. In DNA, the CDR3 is TGCGCCAGCAGTGAGCACGTTGGCGGGAGGGCCCCCTACAATGAGCAGTTCTTC. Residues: CASSEHVGGRAPYNEQFF.

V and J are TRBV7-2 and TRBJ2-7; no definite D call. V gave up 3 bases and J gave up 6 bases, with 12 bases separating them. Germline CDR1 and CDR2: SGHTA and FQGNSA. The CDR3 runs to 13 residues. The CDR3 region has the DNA TGTGCCAGCAGCTTTCGCGGATGGTTCGAGCAGTACTTC. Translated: CASSFRGWFEQYF.

The CDR3 DNA sequence: TGTGCCAGCAGTGCGGACGGCAATCAGCCCCAGCATTTT. It yields the protein CASSADGNQPQHF. The chain uses TRBV6-4 and TRBJ1-5, with D unclear. Trimming cost V 4 bases and J 2 bases, with 6 bases left between them. This CDR3 is 13 amino acids long. Germline V gene data show CDR1 as MRHNA and CDR2 as SNTAGT.

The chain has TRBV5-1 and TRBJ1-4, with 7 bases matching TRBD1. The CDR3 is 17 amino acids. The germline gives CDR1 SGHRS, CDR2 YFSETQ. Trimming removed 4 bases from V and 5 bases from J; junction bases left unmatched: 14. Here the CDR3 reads CASSLGLTGQRNEKLFF. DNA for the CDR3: TGCGCCAGCAGCCTCGGTTTGACGGGACAGCGGAATGAAAAACTGTTTTTT.